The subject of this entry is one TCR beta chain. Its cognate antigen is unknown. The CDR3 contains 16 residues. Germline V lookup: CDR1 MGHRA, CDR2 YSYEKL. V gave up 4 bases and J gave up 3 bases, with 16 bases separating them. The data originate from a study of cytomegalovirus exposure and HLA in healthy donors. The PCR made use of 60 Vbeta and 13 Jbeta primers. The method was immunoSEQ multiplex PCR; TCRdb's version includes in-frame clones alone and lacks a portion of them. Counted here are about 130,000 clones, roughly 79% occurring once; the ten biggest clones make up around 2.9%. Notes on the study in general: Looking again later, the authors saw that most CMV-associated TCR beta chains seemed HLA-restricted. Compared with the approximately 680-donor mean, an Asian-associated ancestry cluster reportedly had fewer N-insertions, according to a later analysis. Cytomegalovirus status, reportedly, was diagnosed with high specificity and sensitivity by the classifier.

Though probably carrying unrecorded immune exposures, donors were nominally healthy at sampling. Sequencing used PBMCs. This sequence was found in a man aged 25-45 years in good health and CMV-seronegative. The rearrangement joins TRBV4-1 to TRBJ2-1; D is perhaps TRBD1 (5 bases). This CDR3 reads CASSLATDNRYNEQFF. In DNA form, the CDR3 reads TGCGCCAGCAGCCTCGCGACGGACAACCGCTACAATGAGCAGTTCTTC.